In its sample, the clone carrying this TCR beta chain was seen a few times. Its target is unknown. This entry belongs to a study of CD8+ T cells in alopecia areata. Findings and caveats of the study: The study found higher clonality in lesional than normal scalp, especially in alopecia totalis/universalis.

The sample's treatment: oral pan-JAK inhibitor, 5-10 mg twice daily. Once RNA had been extracted, it was reverse transcribed into cDNA to act as the sequencing template. Here immunoSEQ multiplex PCR was the method, and the copy in TCRdb shows in-frame clones only, minus some. The sample lists under 350,000 clones; more than 45% were seen once. The receptor was derived from a human donor with alopecia areata. The sequences come from CD4+ T cells sorted from blood, collected at week 24, from a patient treated with tofacitinib.

The CDR3 reads CASSTTQETQYF. The DNA for the CDR3 is TGCGCCAGCAGTACAACCCAAGAGACCCAGTACTTC. This rearrangement joins TRBV5-1 to TRBJ2-5; D call uncertain. The V gene lost 5 bases and the J gene lost 1 base, with 6 bases spanning the gap. Germline V gene lookup returns CDR1 SGHRS and CDR2 YFSETQ. The CDR3 length is 12 residues. The full variable domain, in which reference TRBV5-1 and TRBJ2-5 provide the parts outside the CDR3, is KAGVTQTPRYLIKTRGQQVTLSCSPISGHRSVSWYQQTPGQGLQFLFEYFSETQRNKGNFPGRFSGRQFSNSRSEMNVSTLELGDSALYLCASSTTQETQYFGPGTRLLVL.